Shown below are 9 T cell receptor beta chains from a single sample sequenced in a study of patients and donors after allogeneic stem cell transplantation. In TCRdb, the RT-PCR reads were re-called with MiXCR into one record per CDR3 protein. The sample has 7,500 or so distinct CDR3 sequences; approximately 10% are singletons. Sequencing used blood, either unsorted or a sorted T cell fraction (not recorded which). The receptors come from a human donor who was either an allogeneic HSCT recipient or a stem cell or donor lymphocyte infusion donor (not recorded which). It is not recorded whose cells these are; they may come from a transplant donor.

V is TRBV20-1 and J is TRBJ2-7; D is undetermined. Per germline, CDR1 DFQATT and CDR2 SNEGSKA (reference sequence). This CDR3 contains 15 residues. The V end was cut by 3 bases, the J end by 3 bases, with 18 bases between. CDR3 amino acids: CSASGLVAHGYEQYF. The CDR3 nucleotides are TGCAGTGCTAGTGGTCTAGTGGCTCACGGCTACGAGCAGTACTTC.

Details on this clonotype: This may arise from a read error, as a much more abundant clone is one base away. The chain joins TRBV9 to TRBJ2-1, with TRBD2 matching over 11 bases. Germline lookup yields CDR1 SGDLS and CDR2 YYNGEE. CDR3 length equals 16 residues. CDR3 loop: CASGVSGGDYYNEQFF. CDR3 bases: TGTGCCAGCGGCGTTAGCGGGGGGGACTATTACAATGAGCAGTTCTTC.

CDR3 sequence (DNA): TGTGCCAGCGATACAGGGTACGAGCAGTACTTC. It specifies CASDTGYEQYF. The chain recombines TRBV2 with TRBJ2-7, with a possible D match to TRBD1 (6 bases). Looked up from germline, CDR1 is SNHLY and CDR2 is FYNNEI. V lost 8 bases, J lost 4 bases, and 9 bases lay in between. CDR3 length equals 11 residues. The variable domain in full, with the rest retrieved from reference TRBV2 and TRBJ2-7, is EPEVTQTPSHQVTQMGQEVILRCVPISNHLYFYWYRQILGQKVEFLVSFYNNEISEKSEIFDDQFSVERPDGSNFTLKIRSTKLEDSAMYFCASDTGYEQYFGPGTRLTVT.

This clonotype was counted between two and nine times. The genes are TRBV6-6 and TRBJ1-1; 7 nucleotides line up with TRBD1. The germline V gene encodes CDR1 MNHNY and CDR2 SVGAGI (reference sequence). The CDR3 runs 14 residues. The ends lost 6 bases at V and 5 bases at J; junction bases unmatched: 9. For the CDR3, the DNA is TGTGCCAGCAGGGCGGGGACAGAGCTAACTGAAGCTTTCTTT. Translating it yields CASRAGTELTEAFF.

This clonotype was detected only a few times. The chain recombines TRBV4-1 with TRBJ2-1, with 10 nucleotides matching TRBD2. The ends lost 4 bases at V and 4 bases at J; junction bases unmatched: 13. Germline CDR1 and CDR2: MGHRA and YSYEKL. The CDR3 is 18 amino acids. The CDR3 DNA reads TGCGCCAGCAGCCGCCTTGTATCTAGCGGGGGTAATTACAATGAGCAGTTCTTC. The encoded protein is CASSRLVSSGGNYNEQFF.

This clonotype was recorded many times. V gene TRBV5-1 combines with J gene TRBJ2-4, with D possibly TRBD1 on 6 matching bases. CDR1 is SGHRS, CDR2 YFSETQ, per germline. Trimming pared 3 bases from V and 0 bases from J, leaving 10 bases between. The CDR3 runs 15 residues. Written as DNA, the CDR3 is TGCGCCAGCAGCTCTCCGGGACAAGCCAAAAACATTCAGTACTTC. It yields the protein CASSSPGQAKNIQYF.

The chain employs TRBV6-5 and TRBJ1-2; 9 bases are a match to TRBD1. V lost 2 bases to trimming and J lost 6 bases; unmatched junction nucleotides: 4. This CDR3 is 14 amino acids long. Germline loops: CDR1 MNHEY, CDR2 SVGAGI. CDR3 bases: TGTGCCAGCAGTTACACAGGACAGGGGAATGGCTACACCTTC. It specifies CASSYTGQGNGYTF.

This clonotype appeared many times. The chain is built from TRBV11-3 and TRBJ2-2, with D hard to call. The CDR3 is 16 residues long. Germline CDR1 reads SGHNT; CDR2 reads YENEEA. Between the trimmed V and J ends, which lost 0 bases and 3 bases, there was a span of 11 bases. CDR3 DNA: TGTGCCAGCAGCTTAGATCAAGGCAGAGACACCGGGGAGCTGTTTTTT. It specifies CASSLDQGRDTGELFF. Complete variable domain (other parts from reference TRBV11-3 and TRBJ2-2): EAGVVQSPRYKIIEKKQPVAFWCNPISGHNTLYWYLQNLGQGPELLIRYENEEAVDDSQLPKDRFSAERLKGVDSTLKIQPAELGDSAVYLCASSLDQGRDTGELFFGEGSRLTVL.

The chain is built from TRBV20-1 and TRBJ2-7; tentatively, D is TRBD2 (7 bases). CDR3 length equals 16 residues. V was shortened by 6 bases and J by 0 bases, with 21 bases between the two germline ends. CDR1 is DFQATT and CDR2 is SNEGSKA in the germline V gene (reference sequence). CDR3 sequence: CSALHPRGGSSYEQYF. The CDR3 region has the DNA TGCAGTGCCCTCCACCCTAGGGGGGGCTCCTCCTACGAGCAGTACTTC.